This T cell receptor (beta chain) was obtained from a study of response to subunit inactivated influenza vaccine. Study conclusions and caveats: Authors suggested each seasonal influenza vaccination recruits few new T cells.

V lost 2 bases to trimming and J lost 3 bases; unmatched junction nucleotides: 9. Germline values: CDR1 LNHDA, CDR2 SQIVND (reference sequence). This CDR3 contains 17 residues. MiXCR, run by TCRdb on the RT-PCR reads, gives a single entry per CDR3 protein. The sample lists roughly 700,000 distinct CDR3 sequences, approximately 15% occurring once. In the case of this clonotype: Its target is unknown.

This TCR was recovered from a man aged 50-59 years who received an inactivated influenza vaccine. The material sequenced was PBMCs from blood, taken 12 days after vaccination. The chain uses TRBV19 and TRBJ1-4; 7 nucleotides match TRBD1. The CDR3 DNA sequence: TGTGCCAGTAGTATAAGACAGGGAGTCGTCTCTAATGAAAAACTGTTTTTT. Translated: CASSIRQGVVSNEKLFF. Full variable domain (missing parts from reference TRBV19 and TRBJ1-4): DGGITQSPKYLFRKEGQNVTLSCEQNLNHDAMYWYRQDPGQGLRLIYYSQIVNDFQKGDIAEGYSVSREKKESFPLTVTSAQKNPTAFYLCASSIRQGVVSNEKLFFGSGTQLSVL.